Listed here are 19 T cell receptor beta chains from one sample, sequenced in a study of patients and donors after allogeneic stem cell transplantation. TCRdb passed the RT-PCR reads through MiXCR, listing each CDR3 protein once. The table includes 400,000 to 500,000 distinct CDR3 sequences, 16% detected once. Sequencing was performed on blood, either unsorted or a sorted T cell fraction (not recorded which). Every receptor here comes from a human donor who was either an allogeneic HSCT recipient or a stem cell or donor lymphocyte infusion donor (not recorded which). It is not recorded whose cells these are; they may come from a transplant donor.

The rearrangement links TRBV7-3 to TRBJ2-4; D gene unclear. There are 13 residues in the CDR3. The V end lost 1 base, the J end lost 4 bases, and 5 bases lay between the germline ends. The germline V gene encodes CDR1 SGHTA and CDR2 FQGTGA. This chain's CDR3 is CASSLKGKNIQYF. CDR3 DNA sequence: TGTGCCAGCAGCTTAAAAGGGAAAAACATTCAGTACTTC.

This clonotype was seen only a few times. V and J are TRBV6-1 and TRBJ2-7; a possible D gene is TRBD1 (6 bases). V lost 6 bases and J lost 6, with 18 bases in between. CDR3 size: 14 residues. Looked up from germline, CDR1 is MNHNS and CDR2 is SASEGT. CDR3 loop: CASSKGRGPREQYF. The DNA for the CDR3 is TGTGCCAGCAGCAAAGGCAGGGGCCCCCGCGAGCAGTACTTC.

This clonotype was observed many times. V is TRBV20-1 and J is TRBJ2-7; TRBD1 agrees at 7 bases. J gave up 4 bases and V 5 bases, and 14 bases lay outside the gene matches. The CDR3 is 15 amino acids. Germline V CDR1 and CDR2: DFQATT, SNEGSKA (reference sequence). The CDR3 spells CSALLTPTGTYEQYF. For the CDR3, the DNA is TGCAGTGCTCTCCTAACCCCGACAGGGACATACGAGCAGTACTTC.

This chain links TRBV9 with TRBJ1-3; D is uncertain. Germline V gene sequence: CDR1 SGDLS, CDR2 YYNGEE. This CDR3 spans 13 amino acids. Trimming removed 7 bases from V and 9 bases from J, with 17 bases in between. The DNA of the CDR3 is TGTGCCAGCGGAACAGACGTTTCGGGCACCATATATTTT. Encoded protein: CASGTDVSGTIYF.

This clonotype has a handful of counts. The CDR3 sequence: CASSLVRAETQYF. The CDR3 DNA reads as TGTGCCAGCAGCTTAGTAAGGGCAGAGACCCAGTACTTC. This chain links TRBV7-9 with TRBJ2-5; D not certain. The length of the CDR3 is 13 residues. Deletions cut 1 base from V and 4 bases from J, with 7 bases between. Germline CDR1 and CDR2: SEHNR and FQNEAQ (reference sequence).

This clonotype turned up a few times. The chain combines TRBV7-8 with TRBJ2-2, with 9 bases lining up with TRBD1. Per the germline V gene, CDR1 is SGHVS and CDR2 is FQNEAQ. CDR3 length: 16 residues. V trimming: 2 bases; J trimming: 3 bases; junction bases outside the gene matches: 4. Written as DNA, the CDR3 is TGTGCCAGCAGCTTATTTACAGGGGGCTACACCGGGGAGCTGTTTTTT. Translating gives CASSLFTGGYTGELFF. Supplemented by reference TRBV7-8 and TRBJ2-2, the full variable domain reads GAGVSQSPRYKVAKRGQDVALRCDPISGHVSLFWYQQALGQGPEFLTYFQNEAQLDKSGLPSDRFFAERPEGSVSTLKIQRTQQEDSAVYLCASSLFTGGYTGELFFGEGSRLTVL.

The chain employs TRBV5-6 and TRBJ1-2, with D unclear. V gave up 1 base and J gave up 5 bases, with 12 bases separating them. The CDR3 has 14 residues. Germline values: CDR1 SGHDT, CDR2 YYEEEE. The CDR3 is CASSLSALPYGYTF. In DNA, the CDR3 is TGTGCCAGCAGCTTGAGTGCGTTACCTTATGGCTACACCTTC.

This clonotype was detected a few times. The chain uses TRBV20-1 and TRBJ2-4; 10 nucleotides line up with TRBD2. Per the germline V gene, CDR1 is DFQATT and CDR2 is SNEGSKA (reference sequence). The CDR3 is 19 amino acids. V was pared by 0 bases and J by 0 bases, with 11 bases of the junction left unmatched. The CDR3 nucleotides read TGCAGTGCTAGAGATGGCCCTAGCGGGGGATCACTAGCCAAAAACATTCAGTACTTC. It codes for CSARDGPSGGSLAKNIQYF.

On this clonotype itself: Just one base apart from a much larger clone, this may be a read error. V and J are TRBV5-5 and TRBJ2-7; D is unresolved. Trimming left V 2 bases short and J 4 bases short, with 7 bases between. The CDR3 runs to 12 residues. The V gene's germline CDR1 is SGHKS and CDR2 YYEKEE (reference sequence). The CDR3 nucleotides read TGTGCCAGCAGCTTTGATCTTTACGAGCAGTACTTC. The encoded protein is CASSFDLYEQYF.

The V gene is TRBV12-3 or TRBV12-4, the J gene TRBJ2-1, with D unresolved. Trimming removed 1 base from V and 6 bases from J, with 10 bases in between. The CDR3 consists of 14 residues. The chain's CDR3 is CASSLGKISNEQFF. DNA of the CDR3: TGTGCCAGCAGTTTAGGTAAAATCAGCAATGAGCAGTTCTTC.

The CDR3 spells CASSPGSWTGYDTQYF. The DNA of the CDR3 is TGTGCCAGCTCACCAGGAAGCTGGACAGGGTACGATACGCAGTATTTT. The chain uses TRBV18 and TRBJ2-3, with TRBD1 matching over 8 bases. There are 16 residues in the CDR3. Germline values: CDR1 KGHSH, CDR2 LQKENI. The ends lost 2 bases at V and 6 bases at J; junction bases unmatched: 10.

This clonotype has a count of ten or more. The chain joins TRBV3-1 to TRBJ2-7; unclear D gene. Per germline, CDR1 LGHDT and CDR2 YNNKEL (reference sequence). The CDR3 consists of 15 residues. Deletions cut 4 bases from V and 3 bases from J, with 16 bases between. The CDR3 here is CASSPRHPSHYEQYF. The CDR3 DNA reads TGTGCCAGCAGCCCCCGACACCCAAGTCACTACGAGCAGTACTTC.

This clonotype was seen more than once but under ten times. In DNA form, the CDR3 reads TGTGCCAGCAGTGGGTTCGGCGAGCAGTACTTC. Encoded protein: CASSGFGEQYF. This rearrangement joins TRBV2 to TRBJ2-7; D unresolved. Germline V gene sequence: CDR1 SNHLY, CDR2 FYNNEI. Trimming removed 4 bases from V and 6 bases from J, with 7 bases in between. The CDR3 totals 11 residues.

In this sample, this clonotype turned up a few times. The chain is built from TRBV12-3 or TRBV12-4 and TRBJ1-1; D unresolved. Trimming pared 7 bases from V and 5 bases from J, leaving 14 bases between. This CDR3 comprises 13 residues. The CDR3 DNA reads TGTGCCAGCACCTTGGGTCGGGCAACTGAAGCTTTCTTT. The encoded protein is CASTLGRATEAFF.

The rearrangement uses TRBV5-1 and TRBJ2-5; TRBD1 matches 8 bases. Germline CDR1 reads SGHRS; CDR2 reads YFSETQ. The ends lost 4 bases at V and 1 base at J; junction bases unmatched: 9. The CDR3 length is 16 residues. The CDR3 spells CASSPRHRGIQETQYF. CDR3 bases: TGCGCCAGCAGCCCGAGGCACAGGGGGATCCAAGAGACCCAGTACTTC.

This chain connects TRBV18 to TRBJ2-7; TRBD2 agrees at 10 bases. With 6 bases clipped from V and 6 bases from J, the junction kept 8 bases outside the gene matches. There are 14 residues in the CDR3. The germline V gene encodes CDR1 KGHSH and CDR2 LQKENI. The CDR3 reads CASSLAGGTSEQYF. DNA of the CDR3: TGTGCCAGCTCCTTAGCGGGAGGAACAAGCGAGCAGTACTTC.

The rearrangement joins TRBV10-3 to TRBJ2-5, with unresolved D. CDR1 is ENHRY and CDR2 is SYGVKD in the germline V gene. The V end was cut by 7 bases, the J end by 2 bases, with 14 bases between. The CDR3 sequence is 14 residues long. The CDR3 nucleotides are TGTGCCATCAAAGAGCAGCTGGGACAAGAGACCCAGTACTTC. It is translated as CAIKEQLGQETQYF.

The V gene is TRBV2, the J gene TRBJ2-2, with 13 bases lining up with TRBD2. The CDR3 contains 15 residues. Looked up from germline, CDR1 is SNHLY and CDR2 is FYNNEI. V was clipped by 3 bases and J by 5 bases; unmatched bases: 0. The CDR3 bases are TGTGCCAGCAGTGAGACTAGCGGGGGGACCGGGGAGCTGTTTTTT. Protein sequence: CASSETSGGTGELFF.

A few counts support this clonotype. The chain carries TRBV6-1 and TRBJ2-7, with TRBD1 matching 9 bases. This CDR3 has 14 amino acids. V lost 7 bases and J lost 3; bases outside the gene matches: 7. Germline values: CDR1 MNHNS, CDR2 SASEGT. The CDR3 DNA reads TGTGCCAGCACCAGGACAGGGGCTTACTACGAGCAGTACTTC. This sequence encodes CASTRTGAYYEQYF.